The 9 T cell receptor beta chains in this list originate from one sample, sequenced in a study of blood T cell repertoires in COVID-19. This table comes from immunoSEQ multiplex PCR, and its TCRdb copy is limited to in-frame clones, with some not included. The sample comprises some 300,000 clones, over 75% of which are singletons, and 8% to 10% rests with the top ten. What was sequenced was PBMCs or T cells enriched from blood (not recorded which). The receptor source for this set is a woman in her forties who had recovered from COVID-19.

The chain couples TRBV19 to TRBJ1-1; a possible D gene is TRBD1 (5 bases). V lost 5 bases and J 1 base, leaving 11 bases between the germline ends. CDR1 is LNHDA and CDR2 is SQIVND in the germline V gene (reference sequence). The CDR3 covers 14 residues. CDR3 sequence: CASSAGRTNTEAFF. The CDR3 nucleotides are TGTGCCAGTAGTGCGGGACGGACGAACACTGAAGCTTTCTTT.

The chain joins TRBV19 to TRBJ2-1; 11 nucleotides align to TRBD2. The CDR3 has 15 residues. Germline CDR1 LNHDA, CDR2 SQIVND (reference sequence). V was pared by 5 bases and J by 8 bases, with 8 bases of the junction left unmatched. The CDR3 region is CASSHGTSGADEQFF. DNA for the CDR3: TGTGCCAGTAGTCACGGGACTAGCGGAGCGGATGAGCAGTTCTTC.

V and J are TRBV11-2 and TRBJ2-7; TRBD2 matches at 8 bases. With 1 base clipped from V and 7 bases from J, the junction kept 3 bases outside the gene matches. This CDR3 contains 13 residues. CDR1 and CDR2 (germline): SGHAT, FQNNGV. CDR3 DNA sequence: TGTGCCAGCAGCTTAGGACTAGCGCGGGAGCAGTACTTC. Translating gives CASSLGLAREQYF.

V gene TRBV3-1 (or the pseudogene TRBV3-2) combines with J gene TRBJ2-4; 12 bases line up with TRBD2. The germline V gene has CDR1 LGHDT and CDR2 YNNKEL (reference sequence). V dropped 5 bases and J dropped 3; count of bases not matched to a gene: 8. The CDR3 covers 17 residues. CDR3 coding DNA: TGTGCCAGCAGCAATCGGACTAGCGGGGTCGTCAAAAACATTCAGTACTTC. Its translation is CASSNRTSGVVKNIQYF.

This clone was detected once. The chain couples TRBV7-2 to TRBJ2-7; perhaps TRBD2 as D (6 bases). Germline V gene lookup returns CDR1 SGHTA and CDR2 FQGNSA. Between the trimmed V and J ends, which lost 5 bases and 5 bases, there was a span of 16 bases. This CDR3 region has 14 residues. CDR3 coding DNA: TGTGCCAGCAGCCAAAATGGAGGAGGGGACGAGCAGTACTTC. Amino acid sequence: CASSQNGGGDEQYF.

The V call is TRBV5-1, the J call TRBJ2-7; 12 bases are a match to TRBD2. The CDR3 sequence is 14 residues long. Germline V gene lookup returns CDR1 SGHRS and CDR2 YFSETQ. Losses at the gene ends were 4 bases for V and 7 bases for J; bases not matched to a gene: 6. CDR3 coding DNA: TGCGCCAGCAGCCCCGAGACTAGCGGGGGAGAGCAGTACTTC. This translates into CASSPETSGGEQYF.

This clone was detected a few times. V gene TRBV3-1 (or the pseudogene TRBV3-2) combines with J gene TRBJ2-1; 10 nucleotides agree with TRBD2. Germline V CDR1 and CDR2: LGHDT, YNNKEL (reference sequence). CDR3 size: 17 residues. V shed 4 bases and J 5 bases; nucleotides not matched to a gene: 11. The CDR3 DNA sequence: TGTGCCAGCAGCCCACCGGGACTAGCGCCTAAAGACAATGAGCAGTTCTTC. Protein sequence: CASSPPGLAPKDNEQFF.

The CDR3, as DNA: TGTGCCAGCAGTGAACCCGGACTAGCGGGAGGGACCGGGGAGCTGTTTTTT. Translating gives CASSEPGLAGGTGELFF. This chain joins TRBV25-1 and TRBJ2-2, with 15 positions matching TRBD2. The CDR3 totals 17 residues. Germline V lookup: CDR1 MGHDK, CDR2 SYGVNS. V gave up 2 bases and J gave up 5 bases; unmatched junction bases: 3.

The gene calls are TRBV6-5 and TRBJ1-2; 7 bases match TRBD1. V was pared by 6 bases and J by 2 bases, with 6 bases of the junction left unmatched. The CDR3 extends over 14 amino acids. Germline V CDR1 and CDR2: MNHEY, SVGAGI. The CDR3 DNA sequence: TGTGCCAGCAGAGACAGGGCAGTGAACTATGGCTACACCTTC. This gives the protein CASRDRAVNYGYTF.